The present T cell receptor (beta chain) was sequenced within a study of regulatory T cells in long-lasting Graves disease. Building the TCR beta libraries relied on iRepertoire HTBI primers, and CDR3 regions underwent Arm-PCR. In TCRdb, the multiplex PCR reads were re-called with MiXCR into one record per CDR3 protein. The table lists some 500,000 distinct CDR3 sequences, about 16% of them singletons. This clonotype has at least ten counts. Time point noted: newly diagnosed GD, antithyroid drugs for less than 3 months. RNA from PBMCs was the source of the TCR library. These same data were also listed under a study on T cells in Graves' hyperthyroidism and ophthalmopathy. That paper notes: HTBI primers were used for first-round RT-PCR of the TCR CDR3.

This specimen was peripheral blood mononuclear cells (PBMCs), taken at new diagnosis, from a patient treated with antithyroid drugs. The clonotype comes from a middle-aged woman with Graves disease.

CDR3 in amino acids: CASRSGGQYNEQFF. DNA of the CDR3: TGTGCCAGCAGAAGCGGGGGGCAATACAATGAGCAGTTCTTC. The chain links TRBV12-3 or TRBV12-4 to TRBJ2-1; TRBD2 matches at 9 bases. J lost 4 bases, V lost 6 bases, and 4 bases had no gene match. The CDR3 is 14 residues long.